Following are 8 T cell receptor beta chains from one sample sequenced in a study of vaccination effects on CD4 cells after COVID-19. Culture proceeded for 10 days, and CD4+ T cells were then isolated. No antigen is known for these receptors. The assay was immunoSEQ multiplex PCR, and TCRdb's table has in-frame clones only and misses some. The repertoire holds 25,000 to 35,000 clones, 70% to 80% seen once, with roughly 3.8% in the top ten. Material: CD4+ T cells from PBMCs cultured without peptide, obtained before COVID-19 vaccination. All receptors derive from a human donor who received a COVID-19 vaccine.

The V and J genes are TRBV10-3 and TRBJ1-6; no firm D call. The V end lost 4 bases, the J end lost 7 bases, and 8 bases lay between the germline ends. This CDR3 has 13 amino acids. CDR1 and CDR2 (germline): ENHRY, SYGVKD. CDR3: CAISGATNSPLHF. CDR3 sequence (DNA): TGTGCCATCAGTGGTGCGACGAATTCACCCCTCCACTTT.

The rearrangement joins TRBV5-6 to TRBJ2-2; D call uncertain. Per the germline V gene, CDR1 is SGHDT and CDR2 is YYEEEE. The CDR3 contains 13 residues. The V end was cut by 2 bases, the J end by 4 bases, with 6 bases between. The CDR3 region is CASSFSSTGELFF. DNA of the CDR3: TGTGCCAGCAGCTTTTCGAGCACCGGGGAGCTGTTTTTT.

The chain's CDR3 is CASSQRHGGGKRTYEQYF. The CDR3 DNA sequence: TGCGCCAGCAGTCAGCGCCATGGGGGGGGTAAGCGGACCTACGAGCAGTACTTC. The gene calls are TRBV23-1 and TRBJ2-7; 7 bases align to TRBD2. TRBV23-1 is flagged as an ORF with uncertain function. The CDR3 loop spans 18 amino acids. Germline trimming cut 3 bases from V and 2 bases from J; bases unmatched to any gene: 16.

The genes are TRBV6-5 and TRBJ1-2; no firm D call. V lost 6 bases, J lost 0 bases, and 8 bases lay in between. The CDR3 is 13 residues long. CDR1 is MNHEY and CDR2 is SVGAGI in the germline V gene. The CDR3 coding sequence is TGTGCCAGCAGGGCTACCGCTAACTATGGCTACACCTTC. It specifies CASRATANYGYTF.

This chain uses TRBV30 with TRBJ1-4; D gene uncertain. In germline, CDR1 is GTSNPN, CDR2 SVGIG (reference sequence). The CDR3 runs 13 residues. Trimming pared 1 base from V and 2 bases from J, leaving 5 bases between. The chain's CDR3 is CAWSESTNEKLFF. In DNA form, the CDR3 reads TGTGCCTGGAGTGAATCGACTAATGAAAAACTGTTTTTT. Together with reference TRBV30 and TRBJ1-4, the CDR3 gives the full variable domain: SQTIHQWPATLVQPVGSPLSLECTVEGTSNPNLYWYRQAAGRGLQLLFYSVGIGQISSEVPQNLSASRPQDRQFILSSKKLLLSDSGFYLCAWSESTNEKLFFGSGTQLSVL.

The chain recombines TRBV7-2 with TRBJ2-7; TRBD1 agrees at 8 bases. This CDR3 has 18 amino acids. The germline V gene has CDR1 SGHTA and CDR2 FQGNSA. J was trimmed by 0 bases and V by 2 bases; bases with no gene match: 12. The CDR3 DNA reads TGTGCCAGCAGCTTATGGGTACGGCGGACAGGGTTCTCCTACGAGCAGTACTTC. Its translation is CASSLWVRRTGFSYEQYF.

Here the CDR3 DNA reads TGTGCCAGCAGTGAGGGGGGCCTGTCGGGTGGCTACACCTTC. As protein: CASSEGGLSGGYTF. The chain carries TRBV6-4 and TRBJ1-2; tentatively, D is TRBD1 (6 bases). The CDR3 totals 14 residues. Germline V gives CDR1 MRHNA, CDR2 SNTAGT. Trimming took 3 bases from V and 7 from J, leaving 15 bases between them.

The chain is built from TRBV24-1 and TRBJ2-3; 10 bases agree with TRBD2. Germline V gives CDR1 KGHDR, CDR2 SFDVKD. V gave up 4 bases and J gave up 4 bases; unmatched junction bases: 10. This CDR3 is 17 amino acids long. The CDR3 DNA reads as TGTGCCACCAGTGAACTTACTAGCGGGGTGGAGTCAGATACGCAGTATTTT. It is translated as CATSELTSGVESDTQYF.